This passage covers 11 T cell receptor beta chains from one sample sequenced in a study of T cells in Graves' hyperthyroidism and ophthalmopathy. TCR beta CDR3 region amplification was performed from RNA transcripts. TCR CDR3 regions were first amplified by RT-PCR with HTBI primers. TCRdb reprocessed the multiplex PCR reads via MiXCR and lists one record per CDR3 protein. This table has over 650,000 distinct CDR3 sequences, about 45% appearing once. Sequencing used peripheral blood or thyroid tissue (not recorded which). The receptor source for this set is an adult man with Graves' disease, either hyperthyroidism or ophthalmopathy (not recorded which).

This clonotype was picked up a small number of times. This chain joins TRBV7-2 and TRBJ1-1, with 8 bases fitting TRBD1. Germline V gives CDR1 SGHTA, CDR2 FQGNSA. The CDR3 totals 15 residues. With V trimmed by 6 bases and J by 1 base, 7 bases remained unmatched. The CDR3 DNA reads TGTGCCAGCAGGCTCGCCGGGACAGGGAACACTGAAGCTTTCTTT. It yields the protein CASRLAGTGNTEAFF.

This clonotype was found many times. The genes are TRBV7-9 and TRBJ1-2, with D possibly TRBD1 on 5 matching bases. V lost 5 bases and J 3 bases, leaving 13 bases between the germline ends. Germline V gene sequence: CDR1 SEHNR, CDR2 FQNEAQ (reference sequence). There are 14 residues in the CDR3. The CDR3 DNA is TGTGCCAGCAGCAATTCCGGGACGCACTATGGCTACACCTTC. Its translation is CASSNSGTHYGYTF.

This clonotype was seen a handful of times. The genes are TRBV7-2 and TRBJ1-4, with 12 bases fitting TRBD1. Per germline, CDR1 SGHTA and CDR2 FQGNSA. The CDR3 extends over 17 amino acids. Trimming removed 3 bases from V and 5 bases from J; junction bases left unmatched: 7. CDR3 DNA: TGTGCCAGCAGCTTGGGGGACAGGGGGCGCGAAAATGAAAAACTGTTTTTT. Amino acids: CASSLGDRGRENEKLFF. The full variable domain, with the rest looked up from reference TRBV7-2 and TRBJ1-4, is GAGVSQSPSNKVTEKGKDVELRCDPISGHTALYWYRQSLGQGLEFLIYFQGNSAPDKSGLPSDRFSAERTGGSVSTLTIQRTQQEDSAVYLCASSLGDRGRENEKLFFGSGTQLSVL.

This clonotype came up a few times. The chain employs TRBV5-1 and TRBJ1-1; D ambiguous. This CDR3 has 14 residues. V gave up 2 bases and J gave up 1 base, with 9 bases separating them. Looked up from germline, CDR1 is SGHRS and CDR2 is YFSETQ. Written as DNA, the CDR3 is TGCGCCAGCAGCTTTCCAGGAGAGAACACTGAAGCTTTCTTT. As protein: CASSFPGENTEAFF.

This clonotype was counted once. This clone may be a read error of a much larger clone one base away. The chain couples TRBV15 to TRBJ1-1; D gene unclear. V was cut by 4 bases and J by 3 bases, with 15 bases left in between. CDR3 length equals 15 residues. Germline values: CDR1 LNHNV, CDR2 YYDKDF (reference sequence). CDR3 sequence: CATSTFPGGDTEAFF. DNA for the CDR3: TGTGCCACCAGCACCTTCCCTGGCGGGGACACTGAAGCTTTCTTT.

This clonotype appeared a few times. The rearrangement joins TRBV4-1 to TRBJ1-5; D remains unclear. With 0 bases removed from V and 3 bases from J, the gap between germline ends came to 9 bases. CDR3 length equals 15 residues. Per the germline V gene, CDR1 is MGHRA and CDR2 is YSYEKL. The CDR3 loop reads CASSQDRKVNQPQHF. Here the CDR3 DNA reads TGCGCCAGCAGCCAAGATAGGAAAGTCAATCAGCCCCAGCATTTT.

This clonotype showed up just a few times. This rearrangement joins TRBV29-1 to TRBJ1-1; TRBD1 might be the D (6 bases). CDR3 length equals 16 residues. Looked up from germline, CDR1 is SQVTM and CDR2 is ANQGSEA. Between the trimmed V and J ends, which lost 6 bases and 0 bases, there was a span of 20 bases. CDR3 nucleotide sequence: TGCAGCGTCGACAACAGGGCCACGGGGTTGAACACTGAAGCTTTCTTT. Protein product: CSVDNRATGLNTEAFF.

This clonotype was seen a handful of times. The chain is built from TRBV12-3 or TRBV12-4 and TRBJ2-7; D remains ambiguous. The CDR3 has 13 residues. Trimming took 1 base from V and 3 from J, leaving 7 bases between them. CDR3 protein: CASSLVKDYEQYF. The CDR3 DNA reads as TGTGCCAGCAGTTTAGTGAAGGACTACGAGCAGTACTTC.

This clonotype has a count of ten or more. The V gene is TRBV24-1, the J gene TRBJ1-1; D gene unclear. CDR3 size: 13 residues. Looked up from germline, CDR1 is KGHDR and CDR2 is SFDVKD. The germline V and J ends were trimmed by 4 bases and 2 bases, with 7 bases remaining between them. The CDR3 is CATSESLNTEAFF. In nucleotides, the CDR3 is TGTGCCACCAGTGAGTCCCTTAACACTGAAGCTTTCTTT.

CDR3 amino acids: CATSTCVRPANEKLFF. The CDR3 region has the DNA TGTGCCACCAGCACTTGTGTCAGACCGGCTAATGAAAAACTGTTTTTT. This sequence joins TRBV15 and TRBJ1-4; unclear D gene. The CDR3 is made up of 16 amino acids. The germline V gene has CDR1 LNHNV and CDR2 YYDKDF (reference sequence). V was trimmed by 4 bases and J by 3 bases, leaving 15 bases between them.

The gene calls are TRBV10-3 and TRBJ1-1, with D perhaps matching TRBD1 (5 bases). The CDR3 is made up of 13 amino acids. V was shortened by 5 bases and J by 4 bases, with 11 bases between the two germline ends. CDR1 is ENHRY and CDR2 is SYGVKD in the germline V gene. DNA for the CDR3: TGTGCCATCAGTTACGGCCAGGGCACTGAAGCTTTCTTT. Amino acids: CAISYGQGTEAFF.